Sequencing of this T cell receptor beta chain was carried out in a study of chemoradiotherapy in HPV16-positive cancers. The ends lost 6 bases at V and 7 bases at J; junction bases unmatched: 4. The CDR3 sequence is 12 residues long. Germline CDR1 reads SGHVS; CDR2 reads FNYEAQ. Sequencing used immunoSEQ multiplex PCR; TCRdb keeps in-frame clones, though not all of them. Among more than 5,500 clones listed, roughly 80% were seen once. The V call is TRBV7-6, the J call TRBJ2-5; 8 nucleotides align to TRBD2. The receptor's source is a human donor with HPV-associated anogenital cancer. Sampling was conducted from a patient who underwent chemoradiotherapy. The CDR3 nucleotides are TGTGCCAGCAGTCCAGCGGGGGCGACCCAGTACTTC. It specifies CASSPAGATQYF.